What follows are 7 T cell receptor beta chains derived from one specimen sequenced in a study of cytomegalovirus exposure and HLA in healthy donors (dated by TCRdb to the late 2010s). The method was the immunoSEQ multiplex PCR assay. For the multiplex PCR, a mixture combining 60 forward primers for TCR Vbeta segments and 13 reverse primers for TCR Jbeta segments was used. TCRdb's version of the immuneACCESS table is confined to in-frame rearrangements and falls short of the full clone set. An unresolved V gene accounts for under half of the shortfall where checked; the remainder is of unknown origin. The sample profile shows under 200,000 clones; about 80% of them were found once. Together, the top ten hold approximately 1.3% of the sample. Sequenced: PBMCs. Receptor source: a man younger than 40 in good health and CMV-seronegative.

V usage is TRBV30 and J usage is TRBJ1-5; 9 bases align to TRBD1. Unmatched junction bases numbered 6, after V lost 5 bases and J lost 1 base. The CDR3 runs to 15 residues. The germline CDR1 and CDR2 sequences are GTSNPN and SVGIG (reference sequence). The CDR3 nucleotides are TGTGCCTGGCGAAGACAGGGGGGGAGCAATCAGCCCCAGCATTTT. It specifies CAWRRQGGSNQPQHF.

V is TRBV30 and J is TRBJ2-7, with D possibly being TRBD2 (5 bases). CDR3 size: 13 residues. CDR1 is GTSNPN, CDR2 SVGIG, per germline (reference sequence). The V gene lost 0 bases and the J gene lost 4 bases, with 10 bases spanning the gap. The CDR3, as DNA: TGTGCCTGGAGTGTAGTCGGCGGGTACGAGCAGTACTTC. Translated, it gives CAWSVVGGYEQYF.

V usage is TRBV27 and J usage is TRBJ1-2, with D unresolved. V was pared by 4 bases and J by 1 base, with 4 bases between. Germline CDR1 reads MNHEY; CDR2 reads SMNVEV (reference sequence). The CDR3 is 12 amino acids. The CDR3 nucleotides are TGTGCCAGCAGTTCCCTTAACTATGGCTACACCTTC. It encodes CASSSLNYGYTF.

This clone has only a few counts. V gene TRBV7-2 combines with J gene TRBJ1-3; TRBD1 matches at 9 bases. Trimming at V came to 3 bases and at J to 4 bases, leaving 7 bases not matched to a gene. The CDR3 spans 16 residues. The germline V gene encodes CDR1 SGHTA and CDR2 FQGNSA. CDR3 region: CASSFTGTGYGNTIYF. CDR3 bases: TGTGCCAGCAGCTTCACCGGGACAGGGTACGGAAACACCATATATTTT.

CDR3 sequence: CASKTTALDTDTQYF. CDR3 in DNA: TGTGCCAGCAAAACCACAGCACTGGACACAGATACGCAGTATTTT. V usage is TRBV19 and J usage is TRBJ2-3; D unresolved. Germline CDR1 and CDR2: LNHDA and SQIVND (reference sequence). V was clipped by 9 bases and J by 2 bases, with 18 bases between them. The CDR3 has 15 amino acids.

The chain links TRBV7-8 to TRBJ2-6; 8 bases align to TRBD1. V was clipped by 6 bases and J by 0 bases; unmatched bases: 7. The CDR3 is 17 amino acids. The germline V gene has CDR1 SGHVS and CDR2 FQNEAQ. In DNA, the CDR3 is TGTGCCAGCAGGTCCCCAGGACAGGGCTCTGGGGCCAACGTCCTGACTTTC. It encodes CASRSPGQGSGANVLTF.

The CDR3 reads CASRLQGGSNQPQHF. CDR3 coding DNA: TGTGCCAGCAGGCTACAGGGGGGAAGCAATCAGCCCCAGCATTTT. The chain couples TRBV28 to TRBJ1-5; 8 bases match TRBD1. The CDR3 covers 15 residues. V was clipped by 6 bases and J by 1 base; unmatched bases: 5. Germline CDR1 reads MDHEN; CDR2 reads SYDVKM.